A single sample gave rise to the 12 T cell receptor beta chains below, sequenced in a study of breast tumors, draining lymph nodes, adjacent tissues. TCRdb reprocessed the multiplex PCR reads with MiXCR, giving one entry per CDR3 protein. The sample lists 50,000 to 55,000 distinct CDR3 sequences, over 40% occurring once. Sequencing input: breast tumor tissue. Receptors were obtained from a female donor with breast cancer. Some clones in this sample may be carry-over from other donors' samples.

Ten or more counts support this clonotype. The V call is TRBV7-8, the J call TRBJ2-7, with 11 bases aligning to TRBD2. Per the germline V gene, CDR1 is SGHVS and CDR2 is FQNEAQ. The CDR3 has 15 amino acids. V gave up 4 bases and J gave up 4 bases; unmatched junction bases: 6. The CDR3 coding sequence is TGTGCCAGCAGCTCTCTAGCGGGAGGCTTTTACGAGCAGTACTTC. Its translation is CASSSLAGGFYEQYF. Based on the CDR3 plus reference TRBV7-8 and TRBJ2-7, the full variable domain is GAGVSQSPRYKVAKRGQDVALRCDPISGHVSLFWYQQALGQGPEFLTYFQNEAQLDKSGLPSDRFFAERPEGSVSTLKIQRTQQEDSAVYLCASSSLAGGFYEQYFGPGTRLTVT.

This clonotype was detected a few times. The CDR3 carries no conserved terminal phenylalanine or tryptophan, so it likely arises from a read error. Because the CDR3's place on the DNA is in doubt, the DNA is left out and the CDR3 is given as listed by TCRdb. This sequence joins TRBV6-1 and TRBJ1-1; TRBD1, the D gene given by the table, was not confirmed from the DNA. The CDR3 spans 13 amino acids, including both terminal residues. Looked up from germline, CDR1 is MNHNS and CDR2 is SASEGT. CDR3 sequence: CASSEAVSASPLG.

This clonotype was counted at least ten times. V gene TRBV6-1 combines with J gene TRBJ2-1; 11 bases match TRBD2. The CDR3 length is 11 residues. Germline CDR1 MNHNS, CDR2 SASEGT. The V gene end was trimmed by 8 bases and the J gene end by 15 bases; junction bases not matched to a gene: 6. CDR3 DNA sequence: TGTGCCAGCGGAACTAGCGGGAGAGTGTTCTTC. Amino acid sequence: CASGTSGRVFF.

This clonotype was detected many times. CDR3 nucleotides: TGCGCCAGCAGCCCTCGCACCGGGGAGCTGTTTTTT. It specifies CASSPRTGELFF. The gene calls are TRBV5-1 and TRBJ2-2, with D unresolved. Deletions cut 4 bases from V and 4 bases from J, with 5 bases between. The CDR3 runs 12 residues. In germline, CDR1 is SGHRS, CDR2 YFSETQ.

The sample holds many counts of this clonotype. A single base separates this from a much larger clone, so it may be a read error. The CDR3: CASSSLRQADYEQYF. In DNA form, the CDR3 reads TGTGCCAGCAGCTCGCTGAGACAGGCCGACTACGAGCAGTACTTC. The V and J genes are TRBV11-2 and TRBJ2-7; D possibly corresponds to TRBD1 (6 bases). Looked up from germline, CDR1 is SGHAT and CDR2 is FQNNGV. V was trimmed by 4 bases and J by 3 bases, leaving 16 bases between them. CDR3 length: 15 amino acids.

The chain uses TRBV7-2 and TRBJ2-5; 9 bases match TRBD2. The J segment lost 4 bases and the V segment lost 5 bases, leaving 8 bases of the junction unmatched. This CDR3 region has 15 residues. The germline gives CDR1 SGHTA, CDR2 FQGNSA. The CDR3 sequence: CASSKDPAGGETQYF. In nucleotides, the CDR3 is TGTGCCAGCAGCAAAGACCCAGCGGGGGGAGAGACCCAGTACTTC.

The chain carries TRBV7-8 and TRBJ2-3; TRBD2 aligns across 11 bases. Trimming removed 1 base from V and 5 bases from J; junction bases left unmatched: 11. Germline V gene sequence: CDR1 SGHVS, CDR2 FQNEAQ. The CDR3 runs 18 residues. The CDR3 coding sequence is TGTGCCAGCAGCTTAGTTTCAGGAATAGCGGGAGGGCGAGATACGCAGTATTTT. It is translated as CASSLVSGIAGGRDTQYF.

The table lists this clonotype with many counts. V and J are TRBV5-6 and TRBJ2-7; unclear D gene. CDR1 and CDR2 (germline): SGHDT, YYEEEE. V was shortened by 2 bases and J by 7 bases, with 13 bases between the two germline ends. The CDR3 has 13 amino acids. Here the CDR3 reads CASSFSQTGEQYF. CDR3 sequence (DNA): TGTGCCAGCAGCTTCTCTCAGACCGGGGAGCAGTACTTC.

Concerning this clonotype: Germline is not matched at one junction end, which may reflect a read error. In nucleotides, the CDR3 is TGTGCCAGCAGCTTAGCGCTTACAGGGTATTACGGGCAGCACTTC. As protein: CASSLALTGYYGQHF. The chain joins TRBV7-2 to TRBJ2-7; tentative D call: TRBD1 (6 bases). From germline, CDR1 is SGHTA and CDR2 FQGNSA. There are 15 residues in the CDR3.

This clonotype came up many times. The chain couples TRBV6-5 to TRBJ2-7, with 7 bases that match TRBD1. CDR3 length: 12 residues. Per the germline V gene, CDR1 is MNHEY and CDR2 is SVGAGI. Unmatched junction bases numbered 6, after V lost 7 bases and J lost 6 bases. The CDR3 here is CASTRGSGEQYF. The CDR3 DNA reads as TGTGCCAGCACCAGGGGGTCGGGCGAGCAGTACTTC.

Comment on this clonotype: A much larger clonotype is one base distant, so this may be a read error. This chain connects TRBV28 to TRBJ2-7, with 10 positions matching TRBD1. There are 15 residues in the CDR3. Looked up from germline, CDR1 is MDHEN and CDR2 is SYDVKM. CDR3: CASSTAGTGVYERYF. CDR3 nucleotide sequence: TGTGCCAGCAGCACCGCCGGGACAGGGGTGTACGAGCGGTACTTC.

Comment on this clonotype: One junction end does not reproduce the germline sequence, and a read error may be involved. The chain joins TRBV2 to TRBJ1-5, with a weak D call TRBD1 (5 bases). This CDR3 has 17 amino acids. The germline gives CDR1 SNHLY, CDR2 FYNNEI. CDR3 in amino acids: CASSSRSGRGYNEPQHF. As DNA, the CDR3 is TGTGCCAGCAGTTCCCGCTCAGGGAGGGGCTACAATGAGCCCCAGCATTTT.